The clone carrying this T cell receptor beta chain has just a few counts. Trimming stripped 2 bases from V and 7 bases from J, with 15 bases between. Germline CDR1 and CDR2: SGHNT and YYREEE (reference sequence). The CDR3 has 14 amino acids. The assay was immunoSEQ multiplex PCR, and TCRdb's table has in-frame clones only and misses some. The sample carries about 200,000 clones, around nine tenths recorded once. The sample comes from a study of blood T cell repertoires in COVID-19. Study in general: Material from acute and convalescent COVID-19 was sourced from the United States, Italy and Spain. The analysed material was cDNA or gDNA that came from T cells, B-cell-depleted T cells, or PBMCs.

This receptor was identified in a man between 45 and 60 years old with acute or convalescent COVID-19. The J gene is TRBJ1-1, the V gene TRBV5-4; TRBD1 is a possible D gene (5 bases). Sequenced: peripheral blood. The CDR3 nucleotides are TGTGCCAGCAGCTTCTCCCCCAGGGAGGGTGAAGCTTTCTTT. This gives the protein CASSFSPREGEAFF.